These T cell receptor beta chains were read from a single sample in a study of Ad26.COV2.S vaccination and SARS-CoV-2 variants. Clones were sequenced by immunoSEQ multiplex PCR, and TCRdb holds only the in-frame ones, with some missing. The table shows 350,000 to 450,000 clones, with about four fifths occurring only once. The source material was peripheral blood, sampled in a trial of Ad26.COV2.S vaccine versus placebo. The source of these receptors is a person between 18 and 65 years old who received the Ad26.COV2.S COVID-19 vaccine or a placebo. Both conserved end residues are part of each CDR3. The D gene is left open where the match is weak. Expanded clones get a size class; other rows say once, few or many, or leave the size out.

.,TRBJ2-1,TRBV11-3,.,CASSLAGQSYNEQFF
.,TRBJ2-5,TRBV13,.,CASSPDSQETQYF
.,TRBJ2-2,TRBV5-1,.,CASSSDVTGELFF
few,TRBJ1-5,TRBV5-5,.,CASSLGDTGPQHF
.,TRBJ1-5,TRBV19,.,CASPRDTFPPCSNQPQHF
.,TRBJ2-2,TRBV2,TRBD2,CASSDLAGMTGELFF
.,TRBJ2-7,TRBV11-3,.,CASSGSYEQYF
.,TRBJ2-5,TRBV11-2,.,CASSLTVQTQYF
.,TRBJ1-2,TRBV18,.,CASSPGRGADGYTF
.,TRBJ2-2,TRBV5-1,.,CASSRLEDSPYGELFF
.,TRBJ2-7,TRBV2,.,CASSSGPPGQYF
.,TRBJ1-1,TRBV7-6,TRBD1,CASSLDTGQGPTEAFF
.,TRBJ2-5,TRBV20-1,.,CSASMEVPIQETQYF
.,TRBJ2-1,TRBV7-9,.,CASLIGTPYNEQFF
.,TRBJ1-4,TRBV5-1,TRBD1,CASSSLGQPNEKLFF
.,TRBJ1-2,TRBV19,.,CASSTTLRGGYGYTF
.,TRBJ2-1,TRBV4-1,.,CASSQLPPEGRVNEQFF
once,TRBJ2-7,TRBV9,.,CASSVTESYEQYF
.,TRBJ1-1,TRBV6-2/TRBV6-3,.,CASSTTLGERSSTEAFF
.,TRBJ2-5,TRBV10-3,.,CAISERGAAASGTGTQYF
.,TRBJ1-3,TRBV12-3/TRBV12-4,.,CASQSSGNTIYF
.,TRBJ2-7,TRBV2,TRBD2,CASRTSGRLDYEQYF
.,TRBJ1-2,TRBV3-1/TRBV3-2,.,CASSQYLGRGYGYTF
.,TRBJ1-1,TRBV2,.,CASNLQAEAFF
.,TRBJ1-6,TRBV19,.,CASSIGTINNSPLHF
.,TRBJ1-2,TRBV6-5,.,CASRPDPNRVEGYTF
once,TRBJ1-5,TRBV18,TRBD1,CASSPGQDNQPQHF
.,TRBJ2-5,TRBV9,.,CASSPEGGLRQETQYF
.,TRBJ2-7,TRBV7-3,.,CASSLKGDGPYEQYF
.,TRBJ2-7,TRBV2,.,CASCPSDGVSYEQYF
.,TRBJ1-4,TRBV10-3,TRBD1,CAINHRGPLDELFF
once,TRBJ2-7,TRBV5-8,TRBD1,CASSLDRGWYEQYF
.,TRBJ2-1,TRBV27,TRBD1,CASSLSRGSGEQFF
.,TRBJ2-3,TRBV12-3/TRBV12-4,.,CASSLDTDTQYF
once,TRBJ2-3,TRBV7-8,.,CASSLKGQSRATDTQYF
.,TRBJ2-1,TRBV27,.,CASSLSTGGLFNEQFF
.,TRBJ1-1,TRBV2,.,CASAGDTEAFF
.,TRBJ2-1,TRBV6-4,TRBD2,CASSAAGGYNEQFF
.,TRBJ2-7,TRBV4-2,.,CASSQDGRDSSYEQYF
.,TRBJ2-7,TRBV12-3/TRBV12-4,.,CASRRDTDEQYF
.,TRBJ2-5,TRBV7-3,.,CASSLSGPETQYF
.,TRBJ2-3,TRBV5-1,.,CATRSTDTQYF
few,TRBJ1-1,TRBV7-8,.,CASSFQGGDTEAFF
.,TRBJ2-4,TRBV16,.,CASSHSRIRVAKNIQYF
.,TRBJ1-1,TRBV5-1,TRBD1,CASSRGTGVPEAFF
.,TRBJ2-3,TRBV4-1,TRBD2,CASSPFPSGSADTQYF
.,TRBJ1-1,TRBV6-6,.,CASSYNTNTEAFF
few,TRBJ1-3,TRBV7-6,TRBD1,CASSFGTGVGNTIYF
once,TRBJ1-2,TRBV4-3,.,CASSQDQEGEITF
.,TRBJ2-3,TRBV20-1,.,CSASTRDRGTDTQYF
.,TRBJ2-1,TRBV5-1,.,CASSLGSSYNEQFF
.,TRBJ1-4,TRBV18,TRBD1,CASSSRTGLNEKLFF